A selection of T cell receptor beta chains follows, all from one sample in a study of cytomegalovirus exposure and HLA in healthy donors. Repertoires were generated with immunoSEQ multiplex PCR, while TCRdb's copy carries only in-frame clones and drops some. The repertoire holds roughly 170,000 clones, with over 70% as singletons. The sample was PBMCs. All receptors derive from a woman in her twenties or thirties in good health and CMV-seropositive. Both conserved end residues are part of each CDR3. A D gene is named only where the DNA matches it firmly. Clone size is shown for a subset of rows, as once, few, many or a class of expanded clone.

>TRBJ2-5|-|TRBV5-1|-
TGCGCCAGCAGCTTGGGCCAGGGATCCGAGACCCAGTACTTC
CASSLGQGSETQYF
>TRBJ2-7|TRBD1|TRBV28|-
TGTGCCAGCAGCTTCCAAAAATCAGGACAGGGGGCCCTTTGGTTCGACGAGCAGTACTTC
CASSFQKSGQGALWFDEQYF
>TRBJ2-7|TRBD1|TRBV15|once
TGTGCCACCAGCAGCCCGGGACAGGGGGCCGGTGAGCAGTACTTC
CATSSPGQGAGEQYF
>TRBJ2-7|-|TRBV28|-
TGTGCCAGCAGTTTCTCCAGGGGCCCCTATTACGAGCAGTACTTC
CASSFSRGPYYEQYF
>TRBJ1-2|-|TRBV4-1|-
TGCGCCAGCAGCCAAGATAGTGGCTACACCTTC
CASSQDSGYTF
>TRBJ1-5|TRBD1|TRBV2|-
TGTGCCAGCAGGGACAGGGGCGGCAATCAGCCCCAGCATTTT
CASRDRGGNQPQHF
>TRBJ1-3|TRBD1|TRBV5-4|-
TGTGCCAGCAGCTCCAAGACAGGGACAGACGGAAACACCATATATTTT
CASSSKTGTDGNTIYF
>TRBJ1-5|-|TRBV2|-
TGTGCCAGCAGTGAAAGTGAGGCGCGACAGCCCCAGCATTTT
CASSESEARQPQHF
>TRBJ2-1|TRBD1|TRBV28|-
TGTGCCAGCAGTTTAATGGGACAGGGCTCCTACAATGAGCAGTTCTTC
CASSLMGQGSYNEQFF
>TRBJ1-1|TRBD1|TRBV6-5|-
TGTGCCAGCAGTAAACAGGGGGTGTACACTGAAGCTTTCTTT
CASSKQGVYTEAFF
>TRBJ2-7|-|TRBV11-3|-
TGTGCCAGCAGCTTAGAAGGGAATAGCGGTTACGAGCAGTACTTC
CASSLEGNSGYEQYF
>TRBJ2-3|TRBD2|TRBV9|-
TGTGCCAGCAGCGTAGATGGGACTATAGCGGGAGGATTCTCAGATACGCAGTATTTT
CASSVDGTIAGGFSDTQYF
>TRBJ2-1|TRBD2|TRBV27|-
TGTGCCAGCAGCCCGGGGGGGACGTATGAGCAGTTCTTC
CASSPGGTYEQFF
>TRBJ2-1|-|TRBV27|-
TGTGCCAGCAGCCCCGGGACTTCTAATCCCCAGGAGTTCTTC
CASSPGTSNPQEFF
>TRBJ2-1|TRBD2|TRBV11-3|-
TGTGCCAGCAGCCCAAGGGGTGGGTTTAGCGGGGGAACATACAATGAGCAGTTCTTC
CASSPRGGFSGGTYNEQFF
>TRBJ2-2|TRBD1|TRBV7-7|-
TGTGCCAGCAGCACAGACAGGGTCGGGGAGCTGTTTTTT
CASSTDRVGELFF
>TRBJ1-2|TRBD1|TRBV27|few
TGTGCCAGCAAGCCCCACAGGGGGACCTATGGCTACACCTTC
CASKPHRGTYGYTF
>TRBJ2-3|TRBD2|TRBV11-3|few
TGTGCCAGCAGCCTACCGACTAGCGGGGGAGATACGCAGTATTTT
CASSLPTSGGDTQYF
>TRBJ1-1|-|TRBV6-1|-
TGTGCCAGCAGTGAATTGTGGACTTCGAACACTGAAGCTTTCTTT
CASSELWTSNTEAFF
>TRBJ1-4|TRBD1|TRBV7-9|-
TGTGCCAGCAGCTTTCAATCTCAGGGGGCGATTAATGAAAAACTGTTTTTT
CASSFQSQGAINEKLFF
>TRBJ2-5|-|TRBV2|-
TGTGCCAGCAGTGAAGCGGAGGGGTTGGCGGAGACCCAGTACTTC
CASSEAEGLAETQYF
>TRBJ2-7|TRBD1|TRBV10-3|-
TGTGCCATCAGAGGGGACAGCCCCTACGAGCAGTACTTC
CAIRGDSPYEQYF
>TRBJ2-5|TRBD1|TRBV6-8|-
TGTGCCAGCAGTTACGCACTGGGGACAGCTAAAGAGACCCAGTACTTC
CASSYALGTAKETQYF
>TRBJ2-1|-|TRBV6-1|-
TGTGCCAGCCATTTTTCCGGGCTCAGGGATGAGCAGTTCTTC
CASHFSGLRDEQFF
>TRBJ2-7|-|TRBV7-3|-
TGTGCCAGCAGCTCCCAGGGGCCCTACGAGCAGTACTTC
CASSSQGPYEQYF
>TRBJ1-1|-|TRBV27|-
TGTGCCAGCTTTAACCCCACGCGGACTGAAGCTTTCTTT
CASFNPTRTEAFF
>TRBJ2-5|TRBD2|TRBV5-1|-
TGCGCCAGCAGCCATGTAGCGGGAGGTTCGGAGGAGACCCAGTACTTC
CASSHVAGGSEETQYF
>TRBJ2-6|-|TRBV27|-
TGTGCCAGCAGTTTATGGTCAGGAGGGTTCTTAACTGGGGCCAACGTCCTGACTTTC
CASSLWSGGFLTGANVLTF
>TRBJ2-1|-|TRBV27|few
TGTGCCAGCAGTTTTATCGAAGCGGCCTTCACAGAACCGGATGAGCAGTTCTTC
CASSFIEAAFTEPDEQFF
>TRBJ2-5|-|TRBV4-2|-
TGTGCCAGCAGCGACAGGACGGGGTGGGAGACCCAGTACTTC
CASSDRTGWETQYF
>TRBJ2-5|-|TRBV7-6|-
TGTGCCAGCAGCCTCGACATATCCGAGACCCAGTACTTC
CASSLDISETQYF
>TRBJ2-2|-|TRBV6-4|-
TGTGCCAGCAGTGAGAGGGCCTTCACCGGGGAGCTGTTTTTT
CASSERAFTGELFF
>TRBJ1-5|TRBD1|TRBV4-1|-
TGCGCCAGCAGCCAAGGGACAGGGAGCAATCAGCCCCAGCATTTT
CASSQGTGSNQPQHF
>TRBJ2-1|TRBD1|TRBV14|few
TGTGCCAGCAGCCCTAGAATGACAGGGGGTGAGCAGTTCTTC
CASSPRMTGGEQFF
>TRBJ2-1|TRBD1|TRBV7-9|few
TGTGCCAGCAGCTTCGGACAGGGGGTTGCCTACAATGAGCAGTTCTTC
CASSFGQGVAYNEQFF
>TRBJ2-2|TRBD2|TRBV5-1|-
TGCGCCAGCAGCTTGACAGGGACCGGACTAGCGGGCGCCGGGGAGCTGTTTTTT
CASSLTGTGLAGAGELFF
>TRBJ2-7|TRBD1|TRBV27|few
TGTGCCAGCAGTCCAGGGACAGGCCTCTACGAGCAGTACTTC
CASSPGTGLYEQYF
>TRBJ1-1|-|TRBV30|-
TGCGTGGTCAGGGCGAGGACTGAAGCTTTCTTT
CVVRARTEAFF
>TRBJ1-4|-|TRBV11-2|-
TGTGCCAGCAGCTTAGAGGCCAGCGGCGAAAAACTGTTTTTT
CASSLEASGEKLFF
>TRBJ2-1|-|TRBV21-1|-
TGTGCCAGCAGCAAAGCCCCCAGGGGGCGAAATGAGCAGTTCTTC
CASSKAPRGRNEQFF
>TRBJ2-3|-|TRBV2|-
TGTGCCAGCAACAGGGGACTAGACACAGATACGCAGTATTTT
CASNRGLDTDTQYF
>TRBJ1-5|TRBD1|TRBV5-6|-
TGTGCCAGCAGCACGTCAGGGGGCCAGCCCCAGCATTTT
CASSTSGGQPQHF
>TRBJ2-7|TRBD2|TRBV7-2|-
TGTGCCAGCAGCAAAACTAGCGGGTCGGGTACCTACGAGCAGTACTTC
CASSKTSGSGTYEQYF
>TRBJ2-2|-|TRBV28|-
TGTGCCAGCAGTTTTGTCGGGAACACGAACACCGGGGAGCTGTTTTTT
CASSFVGNTNTGELFF
>TRBJ2-7|-|TRBV5-1|few
TGCGCCAGCAGCCTCCAAGCGGGCCCCTACGAGCAGTACTTC
CASSLQAGPYEQYF
>TRBJ1-1|TRBD1|TRBV30|few
TGTGCCTGGAGTGTAAGGGGGACAGGGAGGCCTGAAGCTTTCTTT
CAWSVRGTGRPEAFF
>TRBJ2-3|-|TRBV7-8|-
TGTGCCAGCAGCTTCCTGAAGCGGGGCACAGATACGCAGTATTTT
CASSFLKRGTDTQYF
>TRBJ2-7|TRBD2|TRBV19|-
TGTGCCAGTAGTATACAGGCTAGCGGCGAGCAGTACTTC
CASSIQASGEQYF
>TRBJ2-1|-|TRBV18|-
TGTGCCAGCTCATCCCAGACAGGTACCTACAATGAGCAGTTCTTC
CASSSQTGTYNEQFF
>TRBJ2-1|-|TRBV7-3|few
TGTGCCAGCAGCTTTTCCGGGAGCTCCTACAATGAGCAGTTCTTC
CASSFSGSSYNEQFF
>TRBJ2-5|-|TRBV28|many
TGTGCCAGCAGTTCAGGGTTACAAGAGACCCAGTACTTC
CASSSGLQETQYF
>TRBJ2-5|TRBD1|TRBV28|-
TGTGCCAGCACCCCGGACAGGGGGGCCTGGTGGGAGACCCAGTACTTC
CASTPDRGAWWETQYF
>TRBJ2-1|TRBD2|TRBV6-5|-
TGTGCCAGTCGGGTAGCGGGAAACTACAATGAGCAGTTCTTC
CASRVAGNYNEQFF
>TRBJ2-5|TRBD1|TRBV27|-
TGTGCCAGCAGTATGACAGGGTGGCAAGAGACCCAGTACTTC
CASSMTGWQETQYF
>TRBJ2-7|TRBD1|TRBV7-9|-
TGTGCCAGCAGCCCGCCTTGGTTGGAGGGACAGGGTGGCACAAAGCAGTACTTC
CASSPPWLEGQGGTKQYF
>TRBJ2-1|TRBD2|TRBV4-2|-
TGTGCCAGCAGCCAGGCCGGCTGGATCCAGGGACTAGCGGGGGCCTCCTACAATGAGCAGTTCTTC
CASSQAGWIQGLAGASYNEQFF
>TRBJ2-7|-|TRBV5-1|few
TGCGCCAGCAGCTTCGCCGGGTCTGAGGGCGAGCAGTACTTC
CASSFAGSEGEQYF
>TRBJ2-5|-|TRBV30|few
TGTGCCTGGAGTCGGGGGAGCGAGACCCAGTACTTC
CAWSRGSETQYF